This TCR beta chain was sequenced for a study of blood T cell repertoires in COVID-19. Measured with immunoSEQ multiplex PCR; TCRdb has only the in-frame clones, and not every one. Among 150,000 to 200,000 clones listed, around 82% were seen once. The CDR3 has 15 amino acids. CDR1 and CDR2 (germline): SSHAT, FNYEAQ (reference sequence). Ages ranged from about 18 to 89 years, with residence in fewer than 25 US areas. In the case of this clone: The junction departs from germline at one end; a sequencing error may be responsible.

The TCR comes from a woman aged 45-59 years with acute COVID-19. Sequencing was carried out using PBMCs or T cells enriched from blood (not recorded which). The rearrangement links TRBV7-7 to TRBJ2-2, with D maybe TRBD2 (6 bases). CDR3 residues: CASRTGPGETGELFF. The CDR3 region has the DNA TGTGCTAGCAGGACTGGGCCGGGAGAGACCGGGGAGCTGTTTTTT.